The sequence of this T cell receptor (beta chain) was determined in a study of response to subunit inactivated influenza vaccine. On this clonotype: Its antigen is still unknown.

Germline CDR1 reads SEHNR; CDR2 reads FQNEAQ (reference sequence). The CDR3 totals 14 residues. Trimming at V came to 3 bases and at J to 2 bases, leaving 4 bases not matched to a gene. TCRdb passed the RT-PCR reads through MiXCR, listing each CDR3 protein once. The data contain more than 700,000 distinct CDR3 sequences, over 20% of them singletons. Findings and limits, study-wide: Few additional T cells are recruited per seasonal influenza vaccination, authors suggested.

The sequencing here drew on PBMCs from blood, taken roughly 5 days after vaccination. V usage is TRBV7-9 and J usage is TRBJ2-7; 7 nucleotides align to TRBD1. This TCR was sampled from a man over 45 who received an inactivated influenza vaccine. CDR3 sequence (DNA): TGTGCCAGCAGCTTCCGGGACAGTACCTACGAGCAGTACTTC. Its translation: CASSFRDSTYEQYF.